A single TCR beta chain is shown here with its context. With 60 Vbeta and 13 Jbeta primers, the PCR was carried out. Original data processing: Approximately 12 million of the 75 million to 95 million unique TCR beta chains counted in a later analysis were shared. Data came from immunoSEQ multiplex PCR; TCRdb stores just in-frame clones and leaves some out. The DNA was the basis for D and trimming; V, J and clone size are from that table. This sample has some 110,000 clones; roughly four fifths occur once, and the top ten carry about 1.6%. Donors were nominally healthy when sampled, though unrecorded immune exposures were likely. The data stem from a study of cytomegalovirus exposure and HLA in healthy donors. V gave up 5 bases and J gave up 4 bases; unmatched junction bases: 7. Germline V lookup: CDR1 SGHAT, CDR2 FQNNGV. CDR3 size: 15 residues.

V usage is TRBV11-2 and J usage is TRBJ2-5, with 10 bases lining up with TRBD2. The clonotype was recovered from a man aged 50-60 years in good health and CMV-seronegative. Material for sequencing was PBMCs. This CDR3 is CASSRTSGLIETQYF. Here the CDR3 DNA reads TGTGCCAGCAGCCGGACTAGCGGCCTAATAGAGACCCAGTACTTC.